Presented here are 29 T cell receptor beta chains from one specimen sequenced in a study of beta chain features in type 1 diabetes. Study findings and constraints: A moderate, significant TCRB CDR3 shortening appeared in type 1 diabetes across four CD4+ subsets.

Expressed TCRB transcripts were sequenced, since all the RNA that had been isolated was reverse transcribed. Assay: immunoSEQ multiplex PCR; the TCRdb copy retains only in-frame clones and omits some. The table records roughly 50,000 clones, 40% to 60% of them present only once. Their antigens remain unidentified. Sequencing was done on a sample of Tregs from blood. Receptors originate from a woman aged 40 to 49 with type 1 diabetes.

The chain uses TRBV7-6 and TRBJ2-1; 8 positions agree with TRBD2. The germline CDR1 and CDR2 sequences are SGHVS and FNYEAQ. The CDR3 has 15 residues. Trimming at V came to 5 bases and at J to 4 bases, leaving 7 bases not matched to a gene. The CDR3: CASSISGGPYNEQFF. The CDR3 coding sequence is TGTGCCAGCAGCATCAGCGGGGGCCCTTACAATGAGCAGTTCTTC.

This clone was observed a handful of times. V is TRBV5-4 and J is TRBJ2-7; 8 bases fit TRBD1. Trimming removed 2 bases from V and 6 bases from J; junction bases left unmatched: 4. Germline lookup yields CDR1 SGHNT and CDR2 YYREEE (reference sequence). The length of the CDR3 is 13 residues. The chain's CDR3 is CASSFRGTGEQYF. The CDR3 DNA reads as TGTGCCAGCAGCTTCCGGGGGACAGGCGAGCAGTACTTC.

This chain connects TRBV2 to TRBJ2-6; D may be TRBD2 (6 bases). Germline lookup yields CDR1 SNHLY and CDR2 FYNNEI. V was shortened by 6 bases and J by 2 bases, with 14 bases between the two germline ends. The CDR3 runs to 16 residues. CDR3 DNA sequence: TGTGCCAGCAGCCAAGGAAGGGAGGCTGGGGCCAACGTCCTGACTTTC. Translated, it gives CASSQGREAGANVLTF.

In DNA, the CDR3 is TGTGCCAGCAGCCTAGATGCTAGTTCTCACCCCCAGCATTTT. Translated, it gives CASSLDASSHPQHF. The chain couples TRBV7-2 to TRBJ1-5, with D hard to call. This CDR3 is built from 14 residues. The germline CDR1 and CDR2 sequences are SGHTA and FQGNSA. Trimming cost V 5 bases and J 10 bases, with 18 bases left between them.

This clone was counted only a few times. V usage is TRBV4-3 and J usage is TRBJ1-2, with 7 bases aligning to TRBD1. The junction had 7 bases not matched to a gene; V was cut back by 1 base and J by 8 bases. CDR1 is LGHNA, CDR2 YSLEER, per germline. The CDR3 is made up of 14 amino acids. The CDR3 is CASSQGGQGVGYTF. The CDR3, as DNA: TGCGCCAGCAGCCAAGGAGGGCAGGGGGTAGGCTACACCTTC.

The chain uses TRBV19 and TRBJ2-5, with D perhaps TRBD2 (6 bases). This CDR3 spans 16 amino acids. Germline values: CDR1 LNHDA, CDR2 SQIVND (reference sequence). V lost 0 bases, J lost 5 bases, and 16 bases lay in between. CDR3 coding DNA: TGTGCCAGTAGTATAGATGCCGCGGGGCTCCGCGAGACCCAGTACTTC. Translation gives CASSIDAAGLRETQYF. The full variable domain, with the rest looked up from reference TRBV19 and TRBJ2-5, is DGGITQSPKYLFRKEGQNVTLSCEQNLNHDAMYWYRQDPGQGLRLIYYSQIVNDFQKGDIAEGYSVSREKKESFPLTVTSAQKNPTAFYLCASSIDAAGLRETQYFGPGTRLLVL.

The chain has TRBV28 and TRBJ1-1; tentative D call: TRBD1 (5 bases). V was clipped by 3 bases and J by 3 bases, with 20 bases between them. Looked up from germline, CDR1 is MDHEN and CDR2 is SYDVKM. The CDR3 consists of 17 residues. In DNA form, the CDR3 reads TGTGCCAGCAGTTTTGTGGGGCAGCGTACGTGGGACACTGAAGCTTTCTTT. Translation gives CASSFVGQRTWDTEAFF.

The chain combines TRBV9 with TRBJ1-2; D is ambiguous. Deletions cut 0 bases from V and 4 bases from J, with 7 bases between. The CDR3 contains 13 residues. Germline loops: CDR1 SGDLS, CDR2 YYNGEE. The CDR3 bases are TGTGCCAGCAGCGTAGCAGAGGGCTATGGCTACACCTTC. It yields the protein CASSVAEGYGYTF.

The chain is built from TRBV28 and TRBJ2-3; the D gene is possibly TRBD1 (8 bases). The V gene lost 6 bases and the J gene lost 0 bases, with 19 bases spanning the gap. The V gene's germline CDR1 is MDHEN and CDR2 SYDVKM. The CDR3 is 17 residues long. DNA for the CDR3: TGTGCCAGCAGCCTAGTACAGGGGGGGGCTAGCACAGATACGCAGTATTTT. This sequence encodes CASSLVQGGASTDTQYF.

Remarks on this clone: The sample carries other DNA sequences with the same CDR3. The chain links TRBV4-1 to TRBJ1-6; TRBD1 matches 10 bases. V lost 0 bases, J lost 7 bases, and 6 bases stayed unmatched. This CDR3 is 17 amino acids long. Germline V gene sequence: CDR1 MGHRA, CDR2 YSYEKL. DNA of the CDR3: TGCGCCAGCAGCCAAGACCTGGGACAGGGGATAAATTCACCCCTCCACTTT. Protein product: CASSQDLGQGINSPLHF.

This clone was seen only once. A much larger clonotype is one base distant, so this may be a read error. In DNA, the CDR3 is TGTGCCAGCAGCCGACAGAGATCCTACGAGCAGTACTTC. Translation: CASSRQRSYEQYF. The chain links TRBV6-6 to TRBJ2-7, with TRBD1 as a possible D gene (5 bases). This CDR3 region has 13 residues. V was trimmed by 6 bases and J by 1 base, leaving 10 bases between them. The germline V gene has CDR1 MNHNY and CDR2 SVGAGI (reference sequence).

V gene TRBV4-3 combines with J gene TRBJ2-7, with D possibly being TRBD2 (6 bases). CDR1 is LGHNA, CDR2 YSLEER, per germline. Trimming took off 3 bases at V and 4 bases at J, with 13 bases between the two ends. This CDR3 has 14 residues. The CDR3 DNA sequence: TGCGCCAGCAGCCAGACGGGACTTTTATACGAGCAGTACTTC. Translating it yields CASSQTGLLYEQYF.

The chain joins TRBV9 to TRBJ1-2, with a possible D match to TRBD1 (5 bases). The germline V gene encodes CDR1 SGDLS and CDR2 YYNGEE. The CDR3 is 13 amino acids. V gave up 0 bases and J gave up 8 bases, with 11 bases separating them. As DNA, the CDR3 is TGTGCCAGCAGCGTAGAACAGGTCGGAGGCTACACCTTC. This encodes CASSVEQVGGYTF.

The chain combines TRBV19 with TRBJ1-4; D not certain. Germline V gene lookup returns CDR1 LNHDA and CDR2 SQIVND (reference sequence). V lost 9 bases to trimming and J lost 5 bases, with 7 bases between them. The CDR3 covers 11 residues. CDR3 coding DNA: TGTGCCAGCGGGAGGAATGAAAAACTGTTTTTT. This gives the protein CASGRNEKLFF.

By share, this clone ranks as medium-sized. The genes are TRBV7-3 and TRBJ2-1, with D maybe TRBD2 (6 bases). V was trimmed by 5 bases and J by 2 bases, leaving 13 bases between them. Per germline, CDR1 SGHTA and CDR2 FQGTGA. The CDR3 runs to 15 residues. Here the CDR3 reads CASSLNGGTYNEQFF. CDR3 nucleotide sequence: TGTGCCAGCAGCCTGAACGGGGGAACCTACAATGAGCAGTTCTTC.

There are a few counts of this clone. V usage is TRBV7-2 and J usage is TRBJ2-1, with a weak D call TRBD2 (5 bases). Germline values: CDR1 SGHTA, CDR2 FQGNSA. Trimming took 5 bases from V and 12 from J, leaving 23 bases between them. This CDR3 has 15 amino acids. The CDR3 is CASSPERYRSVVQFF. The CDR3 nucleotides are TGTGCCAGCAGCCCTGAGCGGTACCGGAGCGTAGTGCAGTTCTTC.

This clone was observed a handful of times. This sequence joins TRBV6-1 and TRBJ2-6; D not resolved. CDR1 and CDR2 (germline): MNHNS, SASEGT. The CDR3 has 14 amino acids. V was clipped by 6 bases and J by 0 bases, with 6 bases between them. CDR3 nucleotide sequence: TGTGCCAGCAGAGCGAGCTCTGGGGCCAACGTCCTGACTTTC. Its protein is CASRASSGANVLTF.

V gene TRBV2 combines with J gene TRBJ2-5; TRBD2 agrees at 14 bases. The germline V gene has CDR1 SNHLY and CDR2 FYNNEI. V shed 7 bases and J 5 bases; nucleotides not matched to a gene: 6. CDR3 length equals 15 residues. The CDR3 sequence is CASTGLAGGGETQYF. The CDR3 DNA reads TGTGCCAGCACCGGACTAGCGGGGGGCGGGGAGACCCAGTACTTC.

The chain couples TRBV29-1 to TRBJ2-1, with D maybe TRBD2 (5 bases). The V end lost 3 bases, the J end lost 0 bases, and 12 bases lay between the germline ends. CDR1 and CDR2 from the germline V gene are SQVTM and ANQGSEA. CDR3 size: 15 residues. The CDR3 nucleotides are TGCAGCGTTGATGGGCCGGGGAGCTCCTACAATGAGCAGTTCTTC. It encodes CSVDGPGSSYNEQFF.

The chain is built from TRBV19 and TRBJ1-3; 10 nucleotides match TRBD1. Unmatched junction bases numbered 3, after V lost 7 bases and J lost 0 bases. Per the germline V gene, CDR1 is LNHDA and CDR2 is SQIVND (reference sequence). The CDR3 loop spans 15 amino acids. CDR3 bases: TGTGCCAGTAAAGACAGGGGGCACTCTGGAAACACCATATATTTT. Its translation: CASKDRGHSGNTIYF.

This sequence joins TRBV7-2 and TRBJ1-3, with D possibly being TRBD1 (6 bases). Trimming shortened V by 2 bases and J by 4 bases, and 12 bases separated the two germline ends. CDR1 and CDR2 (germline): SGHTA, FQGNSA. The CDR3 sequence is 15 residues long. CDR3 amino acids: CASSLLSGVGNTIYF. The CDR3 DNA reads TGTGCCAGCAGCTTACTGTCAGGGGTCGGAAACACCATATATTTT.

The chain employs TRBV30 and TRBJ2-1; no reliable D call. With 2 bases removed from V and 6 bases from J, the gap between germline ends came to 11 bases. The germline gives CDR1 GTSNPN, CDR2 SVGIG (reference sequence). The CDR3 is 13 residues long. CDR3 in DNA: TGTGCCTGGAGTACCCAGTCGGGCAATGAGCAGTTCTTC. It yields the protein CAWSTQSGNEQFF.

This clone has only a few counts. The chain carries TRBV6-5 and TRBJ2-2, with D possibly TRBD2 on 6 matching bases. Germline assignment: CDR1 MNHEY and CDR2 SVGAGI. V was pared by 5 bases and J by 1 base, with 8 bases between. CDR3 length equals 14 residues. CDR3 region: CASSPGRNTGELFF. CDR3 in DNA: TGTGCCAGCAGTCCCGGGAGGAACACCGGGGAGCTGTTTTTT.

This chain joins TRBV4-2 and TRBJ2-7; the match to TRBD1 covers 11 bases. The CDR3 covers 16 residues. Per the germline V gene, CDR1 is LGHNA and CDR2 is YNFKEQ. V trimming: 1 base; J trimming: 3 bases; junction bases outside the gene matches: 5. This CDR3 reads CASSQGTGTGGYEQYF. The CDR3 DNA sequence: TGTGCCAGCAGCCAAGGGACCGGGACAGGGGGCTACGAGCAGTACTTC.

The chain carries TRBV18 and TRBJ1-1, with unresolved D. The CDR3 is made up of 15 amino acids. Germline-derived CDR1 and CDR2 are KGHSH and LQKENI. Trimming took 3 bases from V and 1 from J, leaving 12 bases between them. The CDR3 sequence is CASSPSNGWNTEAFF. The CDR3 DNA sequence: TGTGCCAGCTCACCTAGCAACGGGTGGAACACTGAAGCTTTCTTT.

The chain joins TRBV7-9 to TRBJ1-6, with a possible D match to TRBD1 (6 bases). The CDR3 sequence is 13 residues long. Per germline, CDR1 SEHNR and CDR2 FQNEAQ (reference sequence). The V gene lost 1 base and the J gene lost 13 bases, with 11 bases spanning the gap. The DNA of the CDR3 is TGTGCCAGCAGCTTAGTAGACAGGACCCCCCTCCACTTT. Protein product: CASSLVDRTPLHF.

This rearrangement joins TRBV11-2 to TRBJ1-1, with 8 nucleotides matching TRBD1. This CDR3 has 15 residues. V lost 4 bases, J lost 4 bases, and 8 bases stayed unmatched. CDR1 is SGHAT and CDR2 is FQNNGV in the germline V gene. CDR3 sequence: CASSSGQGGATEAFF. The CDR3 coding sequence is TGTGCCAGCAGCTCCGGACAGGGCGGCGCCACTGAAGCTTTCTTT.

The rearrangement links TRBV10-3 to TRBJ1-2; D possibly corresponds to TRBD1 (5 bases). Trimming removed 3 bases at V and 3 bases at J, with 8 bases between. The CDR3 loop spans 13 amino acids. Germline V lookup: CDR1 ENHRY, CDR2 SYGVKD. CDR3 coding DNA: TGTGCCATCAGTGACAGGGCCGACTATGGCTACACCTTC. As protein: CAISDRADYGYTF.

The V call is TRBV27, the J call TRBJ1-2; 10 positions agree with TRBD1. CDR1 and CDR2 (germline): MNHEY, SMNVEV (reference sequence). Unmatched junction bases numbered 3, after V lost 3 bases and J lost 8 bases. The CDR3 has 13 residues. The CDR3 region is CASSFWDRGGYTF. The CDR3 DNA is TGTGCCAGCAGTTTCTGGGACAGGGGAGGCTACACCTTC.